The sample holds one count of the clone carrying this TCR beta chain. Its antigen is not identified. Germline CDR1 reads LNHDA; CDR2 reads SQIVND (reference sequence). This CDR3 region has 16 residues. The ends lost 5 bases at V and 4 bases at J; junction bases unmatched: 10. Measured with immunoSEQ multiplex PCR; TCRdb has only the in-frame clones, and not every one. Here the sample spans roughly 350,000 clones, about nine tenths being singletons. The data are from a study of cytomegalovirus exposure and HLA in healthy donors. Study-wide results and caveats: Associated with cytomegalovirus, according to the listing, were 150 to 200 TCR beta chains.

J is TRBJ2-3 and V is TRBV19; TRBD2 matches at 9 bases. The sample was PBMCs. The receptor was isolated from a woman between 18 and 30 years old in good health and CMV-seronegative. The CDR3 sequence: CASSPTGTSRADTQYF. The DNA for the CDR3 is TGTGCCAGTAGTCCTACCGGGACTAGCAGAGCAGATACGCAGTATTTT.